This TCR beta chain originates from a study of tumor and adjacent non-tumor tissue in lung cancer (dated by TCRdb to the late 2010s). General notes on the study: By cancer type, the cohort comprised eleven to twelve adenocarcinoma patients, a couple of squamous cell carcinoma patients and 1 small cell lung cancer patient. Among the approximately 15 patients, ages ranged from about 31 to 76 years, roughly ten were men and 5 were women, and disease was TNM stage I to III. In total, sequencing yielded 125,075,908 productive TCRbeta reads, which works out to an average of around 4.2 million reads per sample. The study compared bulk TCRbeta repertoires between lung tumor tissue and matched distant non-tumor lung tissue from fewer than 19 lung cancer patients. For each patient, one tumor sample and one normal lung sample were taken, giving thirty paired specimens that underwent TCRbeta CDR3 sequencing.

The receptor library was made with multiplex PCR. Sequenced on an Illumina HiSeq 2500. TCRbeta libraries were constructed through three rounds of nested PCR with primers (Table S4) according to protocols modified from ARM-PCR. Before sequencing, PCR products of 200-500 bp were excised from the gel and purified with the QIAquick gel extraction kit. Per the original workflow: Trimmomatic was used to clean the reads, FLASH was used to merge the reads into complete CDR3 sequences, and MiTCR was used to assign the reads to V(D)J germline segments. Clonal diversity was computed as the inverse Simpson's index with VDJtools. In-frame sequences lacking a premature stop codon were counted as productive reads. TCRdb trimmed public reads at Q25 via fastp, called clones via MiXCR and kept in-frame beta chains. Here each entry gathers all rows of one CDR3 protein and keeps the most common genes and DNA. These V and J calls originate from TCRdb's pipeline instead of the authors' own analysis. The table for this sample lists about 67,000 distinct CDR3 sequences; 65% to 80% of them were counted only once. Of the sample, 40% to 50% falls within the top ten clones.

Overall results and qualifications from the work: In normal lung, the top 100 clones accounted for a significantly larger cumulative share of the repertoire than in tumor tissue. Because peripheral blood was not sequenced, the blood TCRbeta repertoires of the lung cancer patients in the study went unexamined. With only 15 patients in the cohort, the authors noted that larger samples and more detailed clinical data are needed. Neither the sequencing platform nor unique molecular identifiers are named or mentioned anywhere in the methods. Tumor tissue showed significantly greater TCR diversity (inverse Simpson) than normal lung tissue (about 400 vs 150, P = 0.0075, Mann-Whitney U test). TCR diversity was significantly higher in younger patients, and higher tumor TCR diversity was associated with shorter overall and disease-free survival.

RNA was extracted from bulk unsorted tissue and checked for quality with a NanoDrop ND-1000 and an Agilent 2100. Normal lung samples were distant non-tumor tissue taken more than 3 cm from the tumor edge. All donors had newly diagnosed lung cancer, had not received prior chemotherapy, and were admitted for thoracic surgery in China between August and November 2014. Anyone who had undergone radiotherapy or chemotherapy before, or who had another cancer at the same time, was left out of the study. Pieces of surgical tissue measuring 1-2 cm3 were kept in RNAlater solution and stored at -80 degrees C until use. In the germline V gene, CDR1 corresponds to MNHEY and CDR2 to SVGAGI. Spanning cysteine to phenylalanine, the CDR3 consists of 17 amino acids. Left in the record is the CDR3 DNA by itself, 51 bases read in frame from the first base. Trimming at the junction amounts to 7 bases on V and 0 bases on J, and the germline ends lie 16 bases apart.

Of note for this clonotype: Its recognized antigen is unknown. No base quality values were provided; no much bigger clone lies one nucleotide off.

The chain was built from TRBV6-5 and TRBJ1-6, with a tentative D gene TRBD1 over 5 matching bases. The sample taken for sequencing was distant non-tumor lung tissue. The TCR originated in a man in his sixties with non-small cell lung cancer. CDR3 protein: CASITGTLSSYNSPLHF. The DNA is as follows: TGTGCCAGCATAACTGGGACTTTGAGCTCCTATAATTCACCCCTCCACTTT.